This T cell receptor (beta chain) was identified in a study of CD8 T cells in ankylosing spondylitis. Study findings and constraints: Ankylosing spondylitis blood seemed to carry a telltale TCR beta motif made of seven or eight highly homologous variants. Matched ankylosing spondylitis synovial fluid reportedly showed significant enrichment of disease-linked clones. Disease-linked clones bore a CD8+ phenotype and were relatively rare in peripheral blood.

TCRdb recomputed calls from the 5' RACE reads with MiXCR, one row per CDR3 protein. The sample holds around 160,000 distinct CDR3 sequences, 11% seen once. This CDR3 spans 14 amino acids. Looked up from germline, CDR1 is SGHKS and CDR2 is YYEKEE (reference sequence). Trimming removed 0 bases from V and 1 base from J; junction bases left unmatched: 0. This clonotype was seen at least ten times. Antigen unknown. This chain connects TRBV5-5 to TRBJ2-5; 7 positions agree with TRBD2. The sequencing input was blood, either unsorted or a sorted T cell fraction (not recorded which). The sequence came from a male donor with ankylosing spondylitis or in good health (not recorded which). The CDR3 DNA follows: TGTGCCAGCAGCTTGGCTAGCGGCCAAGAGACCCAGTACTTC. Amino acid sequence: CASSLASGQETQYF.